This entry lists 25 T cell receptor beta chains sequenced from one sample in a study of control samples from healthy donors and cancer patients (dated by TCRdb to 2020 to 2021). Preparation of the library involved the immunoSEQ multiplex PCR assay. TCRdb stores this immuneACCESS table with in-frame sequences only. Part of the clones is absent; in the studies checked, under half of the shortfall reflects unresolved V genes, and no reason is known for the rest. This sample gives 150,000 to 200,000 clones in total; about 86% of them show up just once. Around 5% of the sample goes to the ten largest clones. The sample was blood. Receptors originate from a woman in her 30s in good health.

This chain joins TRBV28 and TRBJ1-6; the match to TRBD1 covers 7 bases. With V trimmed by 5 bases and J by 2 bases, 6 bases remained unmatched. The germline V gene encodes CDR1 MDHEN and CDR2 SYDVKM. CDR3 length equals 16 residues. CDR3 DNA: TGTGCCAGCAGTCCCCTACAGGGGACCTATAATTCACCCCTCCACTTT. Translation: CASSPLQGTYNSPLHF.

The chain joins TRBV5-5 to TRBJ2-4, with TRBD2 matching 8 bases. This CDR3 contains 13 residues. Trimming removed 10 bases from V and 9 bases from J; junction bases left unmatched: 12. Germline CDR1 reads SGHKS; CDR2 reads YYEKEE (reference sequence). CDR3 sequence: CALLAGGKCIQYF. The CDR3 DNA reads TGTGCCCTGCTCGCGGGGGGTAAGTGCATTCAGTACTTC.

V and J are TRBV28 and TRBJ1-5, with unresolved D. Germline V gene lookup returns CDR1 MDHEN and CDR2 SYDVKM. CDR3 length: 13 amino acids. V dropped 3 bases and J dropped 7 bases, with 10 bases sitting between them. In DNA form, the CDR3 reads TGTGCCAGCAGTTTTGAGGGCACGCAGCCCCAGCATTTT. As protein: CASSFEGTQPQHF. Full variable domain (remainder filled in from reference TRBV28 and TRBJ1-5): DVKVTQSSRYLVKRTGEKVFLECVQDMDHENMFWYRQDPGLGLRLIYFSYDVKMKEKGDIPEGYSVSREKKERFSLILESASTNQTSMYLCASSFEGTQPQHFGDGTRLSIL.

The V gene is TRBV5-1, the J gene TRBJ1-1; D remains unclear. V was trimmed by 2 bases and J by 0 bases, leaving 5 bases between them. CDR3 size: 13 residues. The germline CDR1 and CDR2 sequences are SGHRS and YFSETQ. The CDR3 is CASSFRMNTEAFF. DNA of the CDR3: TGCGCCAGCAGCTTCAGGATGAACACTGAAGCTTTCTTT.

The chain couples TRBV4-2 to TRBJ1-1; D is ambiguous. The CDR3 contains 13 residues. Trimming left V 1 base short and J 5 bases short, with 8 bases between. Germline CDR1 reads LGHNA; CDR2 reads YNFKEQ. CDR3 region: CASSQVVGTEAFF. The CDR3 region has the DNA TGTGCCAGCAGCCAAGTCGTAGGGACTGAAGCTTTCTTT.

V usage is TRBV6-1 and J usage is TRBJ1-4; D gene ambiguous. Trimming pared 1 base from V and 5 bases from J, leaving 11 bases between. CDR1 MNHNS and CDR2 SASEGT come from the germline V gene. The CDR3 is 15 amino acids. DNA of the CDR3: TGTGCCAGCAGTGAAGATGGGCTTCAAAATGAAAAACTGTTTTTT. Its translation: CASSEDGLQNEKLFF.

CDR3 DNA sequence: TGTGCCAGCAACAACCTTGGTTCACCCCTCCACTTT. Encoded protein: CASNNLGSPLHF. This chain connects TRBV27 to TRBJ1-6; D is ambiguous. This CDR3 spans 12 amino acids. Germline CDR1 MNHEY, CDR2 SMNVEV (reference sequence). Deletions cut 7 bases from V and 9 bases from J, with 10 bases between.

J is TRBJ1-2 and V is TRBV6-5; D is uncertain. The germline V gene encodes CDR1 MNHEY and CDR2 SVGAGI. Trimming cost V 6 bases and J 5 bases, with 13 bases left between them. The CDR3 loop spans 13 amino acids. The CDR3 bases are TGTGCCAGCAGACCCATCGAGGTATATGGCTACACCTTC. Its protein product is CASRPIEVYGYTF.

This clone was observed a single time. V and J are TRBV28 and TRBJ2-7; no clear D gene. The V gene lost 5 bases and the J gene lost 3 bases, with 14 bases spanning the gap. Germline V gene lookup returns CDR1 MDHEN and CDR2 SYDVKM. CDR3 size: 14 residues. This CDR3 is CASSTSPFDYEQYF. CDR3 DNA: TGTGCCAGCAGTACTTCCCCCTTTGACTACGAGCAGTACTTC.

The genes are TRBV10-3 and TRBJ2-7, with D perhaps being TRBD1 or TRBD2 (5 bases each). V lost 5 bases, J lost 0 bases, and 8 bases lay in between. The CDR3 has 13 residues. Germline V CDR1 and CDR2: ENHRY, SYGVKD. Here the CDR3 DNA reads TGTGCCATCAGTCGTGGGGGCTCCTACGAGCAGTACGTC. Translation gives CAISRGGSYEQYV.

This rearrangement joins TRBV9 to TRBJ2-1, with 13 nucleotides matching TRBD2. The ends lost 3 bases at V and 0 bases at J; junction bases unmatched: 9. The CDR3 extends over 19 amino acids. Germline values: CDR1 SGDLS, CDR2 YYNGEE. The CDR3 is CASSAPGLAGPRSYNEQFF. As DNA, the CDR3 is TGTGCCAGCAGCGCCCCGGGACTAGCGGGACCCCGCTCCTACAATGAGCAGTTCTTC. Filled out from reference TRBV9 and TRBJ2-1, the complete variable domain reads DSGVTQTPKHLITATGQRVTLRCSPRSGDLSVYWYQQSLDQGLQFLIQYYNGEERAKGNILERFSAQQFPDLHSELNLSSLELGDSALYFCASSAPGLAGPRSYNEQFFGPGTRLTVL.

CDR3: CASSIGAAAGNQPQHF. The CDR3 coding sequence is TGTGCCAGTAGTATAGGGGCAGCAGCGGGTAATCAGCCCCAGCATTTT. This sequence joins TRBV19 and TRBJ1-5; no firm D call. Germline V gene data show CDR1 as LNHDA and CDR2 as SQIVND (reference sequence). CDR3 length: 16 residues. V was shortened by 1 base and J by 4 bases, with 14 bases between the two germline ends.

This clone was seen a single time. The chain has TRBV4-1 and TRBJ2-1; 7 bases line up with TRBD2. CDR1 MGHRA and CDR2 YSYEKL come from the germline V gene. This CDR3 is 15 amino acids long. J lost 8 bases, V lost 0 bases, and 7 bases had no gene match. This chain's CDR3 is CASSQEGSGAYEQFF. The CDR3 DNA follows: TGCGCCAGCAGCCAAGAGGGCAGCGGGGCTTATGAGCAGTTCTTC.

The chain uses TRBV18 and TRBJ2-1, with D perhaps TRBD2 (6 bases). Per germline, CDR1 KGHSH and CDR2 LQKENI. The CDR3 is 16 residues long. V lost 1 base, J lost 0 bases, and 10 bases lay in between. CDR3 in amino acids: CASSPLAEVSYNEQFF. The DNA for the CDR3 is TGTGCCAGCTCACCACTAGCGGAGGTCTCCTACAATGAGCAGTTCTTC.

This clone turned up a few times. The chain links TRBV30 to TRBJ1-2, with 8 positions matching TRBD1. V dropped 1 base and J dropped 8; count of bases not matched to a gene: 15. Germline assignment: CDR1 GTSNPN and CDR2 SVGIG (reference sequence). CDR3 size: 16 residues. The chain's CDR3 is CAWSGLTGTGPSGYTF. The CDR3 coding sequence is TGTGCCTGGAGTGGATTAACCGGGACAGGCCCGTCGGGCTACACCTTC.

This clone has just one count. V gene TRBV9 combines with J gene TRBJ1-3, with TRBD1 as a possible D gene (6 bases). This CDR3 comprises 14 residues. In germline, CDR1 is SGDLS, CDR2 YYNGEE. With 0 bases removed from V and 2 bases from J, the gap between germline ends came to 6 bases. CDR3 sequence (DNA): TGTGCCAGCAGCGTAGAGGGGGCTGGAAACACCATATATTTT. This gives the protein CASSVEGAGNTIYF.

V usage is TRBV6-1 and J usage is TRBJ1-4; D uncertain. From germline, CDR1 is MNHNS and CDR2 SASEGT. The CDR3 has 15 residues. Trimming took off 1 base at V and 3 bases at J, with 9 bases between the two ends. In nucleotides, the CDR3 is TGTGCCAGCAGTGAAGTCTATCCCCCTAATGAAAAACTGTTTTTT. Protein product: CASSEVYPPNEKLFF.

The chain combines TRBV27 with TRBJ2-2; D is unclear. The V gene's germline CDR1 is MNHEY and CDR2 SMNVEV (reference sequence). The CDR3 runs 11 residues. V was pared by 8 bases and J by 8 bases, with 9 bases between. Here the CDR3 reads CASGSSGELFF. The CDR3 bases are TGTGCCAGCGGATCTTCTGGGGAGCTGTTTTTT.

The sample holds one count of this clone. The genes are TRBV9 and TRBJ2-3, with D perhaps TRBD2 (5 bases). CDR1 is SGDLS and CDR2 is YYNGEE in the germline V gene. CDR3 length: 15 amino acids. The V and J ends lost 3 bases and 4 bases respectively, with 15 bases between them. The CDR3 DNA is TGTGCCAGCAGCGCAAGTGCTGGAGGTCCAGATACGCAGTATTTT. Residues: CASSASAGGPDTQYF.

The chain carries TRBV10-3 and TRBJ2-2; no clear D. The CDR3 is made up of 13 amino acids. V lost 10 bases, J lost 6 bases, and 15 bases lay in between. Germline CDR1 reads ENHRY; CDR2 reads SYGVKD. The CDR3 DNA follows: TGTGCCAACCGCCTCGAATTGGCCGGGGAGCTGTTTTTT. It specifies CANRLELAGELFF.

A few counts support this clone. The rearrangement joins TRBV19 to TRBJ2-5; either TRBD1 or TRBD2 may fit D (5 bases each). V was shortened by 4 bases and J by 7 bases, with 13 bases between the two germline ends. This CDR3 is built from 13 residues. Germline-derived CDR1 and CDR2 are LNHDA and SQIVND (reference sequence). CDR3: CASSRGRLGTQYF. The CDR3 DNA reads as TGTGCCAGTAGTAGGGGGAGATTGGGGACCCAGTACTTC.

The chain combines TRBV6-5 with TRBJ2-3; a weak D match, TRBD2 (6 bases). The CDR3 spans 15 residues. Trimming shortened V by 4 bases and J by 0 bases, and 11 bases separated the two germline ends. The germline V gene encodes CDR1 MNHEY and CDR2 SVGAGI. The CDR3 DNA sequence: TGTGCCAGCAGTTCGGGACTGGCTAGCACAGATACGCAGTATTTT. It specifies CASSSGLASTDTQYF.

The chain links TRBV11-2 to TRBJ2-1, with TRBD2 as a possible D gene (6 bases). Germline CDR1 SGHAT, CDR2 FQNNGV. There are 16 residues in the CDR3. V was shortened by 0 bases and J by 6 bases, with 15 bases between the two germline ends. CDR3: CASSLEGGWTTNEQFF. For the CDR3, the DNA is TGTGCCAGCAGCTTAGAAGGCGGGTGGACTACCAATGAGCAGTTCTTC.

The count of this clone is one. The V and J genes are TRBV28 and TRBJ1-2, with D hard to call. With 3 bases removed from V and 7 bases from J, the gap between germline ends came to 24 bases. The CDR3 runs 17 residues. Germline CDR1 reads MDHEN; CDR2 reads SYDVKM. CDR3 residues: CASSFLAMGYRARGYTF. CDR3 in DNA: TGTGCCAGCAGTTTTTTGGCGATGGGGTATCGGGCCCGTGGCTACACCTTC.

The chain is built from TRBV19 and TRBJ1-2, with TRBD1 matching 7 bases. Germline V CDR1 and CDR2: LNHDA, SQIVND (reference sequence). There are 15 residues in the CDR3. The trim removed 5 bases at V and 4 bases at J, leaving 10 bases unmatched. In nucleotides, the CDR3 is TGTGCCAGTAGTGGAAGGACAGGTGGTCGCTATGGCTACACCTTC. This encodes CASSGRTGGRYGYTF.